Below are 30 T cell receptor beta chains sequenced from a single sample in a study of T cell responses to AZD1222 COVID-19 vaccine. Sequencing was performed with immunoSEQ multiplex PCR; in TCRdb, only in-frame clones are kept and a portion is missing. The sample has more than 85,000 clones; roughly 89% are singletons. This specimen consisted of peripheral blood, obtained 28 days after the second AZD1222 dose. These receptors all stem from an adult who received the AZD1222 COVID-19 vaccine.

As DNA, the CDR3 is TGTGCCAGAAGCTTGGCGGGCGGGTCCCTACGTAATGAGCAGTTCTTC. Its protein is CARSLAGGSLRNEQFF. This chain connects TRBV5-3 to TRBJ2-1, with D possibly being TRBD2 (5 bases). TRBV5-3 belongs to the ORF category, with a function that is uncertain. The germline V and J ends were trimmed by 0 bases and 7 bases, with 17 bases remaining between them. CDR3 length equals 16 residues.

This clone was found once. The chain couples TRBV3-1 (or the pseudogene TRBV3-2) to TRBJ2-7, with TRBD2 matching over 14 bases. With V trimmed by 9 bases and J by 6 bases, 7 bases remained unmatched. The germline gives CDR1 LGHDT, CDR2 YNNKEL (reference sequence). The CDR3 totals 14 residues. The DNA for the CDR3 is TGTGCCAGTACGACCGGGACTAGCGGGAGCGAGCAGTACTTC. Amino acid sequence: CASTTGTSGSEQYF.

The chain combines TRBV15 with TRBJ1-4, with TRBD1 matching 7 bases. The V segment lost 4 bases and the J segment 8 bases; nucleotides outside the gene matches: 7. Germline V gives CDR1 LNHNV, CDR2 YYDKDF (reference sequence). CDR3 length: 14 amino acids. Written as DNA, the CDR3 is TGTGCCACCAGCACAGGACAGGTGCGGGAAAAACTGTTTTTT. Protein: CATSTGQVREKLFF.

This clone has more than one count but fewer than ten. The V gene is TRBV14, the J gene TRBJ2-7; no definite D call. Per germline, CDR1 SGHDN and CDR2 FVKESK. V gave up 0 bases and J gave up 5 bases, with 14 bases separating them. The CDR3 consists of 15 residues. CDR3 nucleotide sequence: TGTGCCAGCAGCCAAGATTGGACGGATGGCGACGAGCAGTACTTC. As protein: CASSQDWTDGDEQYF.

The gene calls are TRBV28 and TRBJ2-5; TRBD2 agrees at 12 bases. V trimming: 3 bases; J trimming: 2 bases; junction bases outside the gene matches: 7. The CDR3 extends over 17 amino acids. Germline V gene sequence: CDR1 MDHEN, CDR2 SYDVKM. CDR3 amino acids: CASSFRTSGVIQETQYF. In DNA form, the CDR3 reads TGTGCCAGCAGTTTTCGGACTAGCGGGGTAATTCAAGAGACCCAGTACTTC.

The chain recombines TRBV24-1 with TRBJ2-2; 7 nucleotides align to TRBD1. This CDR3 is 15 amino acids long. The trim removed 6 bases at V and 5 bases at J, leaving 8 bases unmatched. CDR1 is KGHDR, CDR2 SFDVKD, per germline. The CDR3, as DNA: TGTGCCACCAGTCAAGGACAGGCCGGAACCGGGGAGCTGTTTTTT. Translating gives CATSQGQAGTGELFF.

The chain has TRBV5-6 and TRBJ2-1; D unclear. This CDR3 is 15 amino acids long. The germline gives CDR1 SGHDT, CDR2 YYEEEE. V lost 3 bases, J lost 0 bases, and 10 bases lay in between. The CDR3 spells CASSSASGSYNEQFF. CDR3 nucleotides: TGTGCCAGCAGCTCCGCCAGTGGCTCCTACAATGAGCAGTTCTTC.

The CDR3 here is CASSLRQGNNEQFF. CDR3 bases: TGTGCCAGCAGCTTAAGGCAGGGTAACAATGAGCAGTTCTTC. J is TRBJ2-1 and V is TRBV7-2; a possible D gene is TRBD1 (5 bases). CDR3 length: 14 amino acids. Per germline, CDR1 SGHTA and CDR2 FQGNSA. V was cut by 2 bases and J by 5 bases, with 10 bases left in between. Together with reference TRBV7-2 and TRBJ2-1, the CDR3 gives the full variable domain: GAGVSQSPSNKVTEKGKDVELRCDPISGHTALYWYRQSLGQGLEFLIYFQGNSAPDKSGLPSDRFSAERTGGSVSTLTIQRTQQEDSAVYLCASSLRQGNNEQFFGPGTRLTVL.

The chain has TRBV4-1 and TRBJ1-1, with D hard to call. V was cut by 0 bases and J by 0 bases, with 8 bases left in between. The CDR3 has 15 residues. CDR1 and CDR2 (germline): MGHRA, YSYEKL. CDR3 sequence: CASSQDRIMNTEAFF. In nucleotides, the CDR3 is TGCGCCAGCAGCCAAGATCGAATCATGAACACTGAAGCTTTCTTT.

CDR3 loop: CASRPTSGSSYNEQFF. CDR3 in DNA: TGTGCCAGCAGACCCACTAGCGGTAGCTCCTACAATGAGCAGTTCTTC. The chain couples TRBV2 to TRBJ2-1; TRBD2 aligns across 8 bases. Germline V gene sequence: CDR1 SNHLY, CDR2 FYNNEI. V shed 6 bases, J shed 0 bases, and the junction held 7 bases outside the gene matches. CDR3 length: 16 amino acids.

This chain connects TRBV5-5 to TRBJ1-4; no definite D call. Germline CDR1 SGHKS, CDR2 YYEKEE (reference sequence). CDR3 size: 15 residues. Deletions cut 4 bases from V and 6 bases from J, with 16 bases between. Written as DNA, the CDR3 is TGTGCCAGCAGCCGAACAACATCACCTGATGAAAAACTGTTTTTT. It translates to CASSRTTSPDEKLFF.

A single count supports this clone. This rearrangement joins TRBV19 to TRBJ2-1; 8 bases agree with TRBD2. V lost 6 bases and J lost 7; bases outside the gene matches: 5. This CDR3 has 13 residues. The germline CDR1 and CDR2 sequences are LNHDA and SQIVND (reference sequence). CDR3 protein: CASRGLGRNEQFF. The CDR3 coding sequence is TGTGCCAGTAGGGGACTAGGGCGGAATGAGCAGTTCTTC.

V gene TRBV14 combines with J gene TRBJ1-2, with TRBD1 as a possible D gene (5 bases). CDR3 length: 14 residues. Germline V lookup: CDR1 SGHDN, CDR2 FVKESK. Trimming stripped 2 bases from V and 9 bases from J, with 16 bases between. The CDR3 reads CASSQSRGPMSYTF. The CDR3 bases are TGTGCCAGCAGCCAAAGCCGGGGCCCGATGAGCTACACCTTC. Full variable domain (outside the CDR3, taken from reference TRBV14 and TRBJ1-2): EAGVTQFPSHSVIEKGQTVTLRCDPISGHDNLYWYRRVMGKEIKFLLHFVKESKQDESGMPNNRFLAERTGGTYSTLKVQPAELEDSGVYFCASSQSRGPMSYTFGSGTRLTVV.

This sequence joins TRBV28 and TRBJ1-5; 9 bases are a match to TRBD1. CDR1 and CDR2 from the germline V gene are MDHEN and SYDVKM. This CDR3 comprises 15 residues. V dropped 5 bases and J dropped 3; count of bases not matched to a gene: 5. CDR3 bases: TGTGCCAGCAGTAATGGACAGGGGTACAATCAGCCCCAGCATTTT. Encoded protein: CASSNGQGYNQPQHF.

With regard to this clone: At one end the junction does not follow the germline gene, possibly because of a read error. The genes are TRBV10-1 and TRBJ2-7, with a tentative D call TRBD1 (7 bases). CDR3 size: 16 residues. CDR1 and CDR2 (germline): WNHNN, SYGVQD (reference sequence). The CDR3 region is CASSGQGSGAAYKQYF. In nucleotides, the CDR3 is TGCGCCAGCAGTGGACAGGGTTCGGGGGCAGCCTACAAGCAGTACTTC.

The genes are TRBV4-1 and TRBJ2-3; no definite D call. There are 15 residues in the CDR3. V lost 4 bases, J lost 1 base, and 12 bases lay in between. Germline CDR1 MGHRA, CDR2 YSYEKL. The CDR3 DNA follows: TGCGCCAGCAGCCTGATTGGGATGGGCACAGATACGCAGTATTTT. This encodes CASSLIGMGTDTQYF.

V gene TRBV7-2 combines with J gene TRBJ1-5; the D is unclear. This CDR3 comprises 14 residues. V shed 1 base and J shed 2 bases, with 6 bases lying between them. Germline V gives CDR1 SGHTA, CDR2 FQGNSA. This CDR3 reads CASSLEIGNQPQHF. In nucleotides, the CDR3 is TGTGCCAGCAGCTTAGAGATAGGCAATCAGCCCCAGCATTTT.

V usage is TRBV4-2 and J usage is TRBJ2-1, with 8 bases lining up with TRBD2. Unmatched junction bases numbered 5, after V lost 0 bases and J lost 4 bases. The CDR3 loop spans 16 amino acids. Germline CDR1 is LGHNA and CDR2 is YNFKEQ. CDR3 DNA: TGTGCCAGCAGCCAAGATATTAGCGGGACGTACAATGAGCAGTTCTTC. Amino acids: CASSQDISGTYNEQFF.

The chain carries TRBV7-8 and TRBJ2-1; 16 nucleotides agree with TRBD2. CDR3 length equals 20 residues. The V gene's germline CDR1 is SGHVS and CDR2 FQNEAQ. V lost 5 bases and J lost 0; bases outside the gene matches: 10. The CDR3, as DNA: TGTGCCAGCAGCCCACATGAGGGACTAGCGGGAGGGATCTCCTACAATGAGCAGTTCTTC. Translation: CASSPHEGLAGGISYNEQFF. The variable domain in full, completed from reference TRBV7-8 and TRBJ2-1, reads GAGVSQSPRYKVAKRGQDVALRCDPISGHVSLFWYQQALGQGPEFLTYFQNEAQLDKSGLPSDRFFAERPEGSVSTLKIQRTQQEDSAVYLCASSPHEGLAGGISYNEQFFGPGTRLTVL.

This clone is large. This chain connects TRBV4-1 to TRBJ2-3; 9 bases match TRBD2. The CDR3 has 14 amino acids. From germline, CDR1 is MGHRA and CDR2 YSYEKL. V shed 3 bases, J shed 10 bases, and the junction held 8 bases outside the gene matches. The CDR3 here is CASSQGSGSDAQYF. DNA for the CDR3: TGCGCCAGCAGCCAGGGTAGCGGGAGTGATGCGCAGTATTTT.

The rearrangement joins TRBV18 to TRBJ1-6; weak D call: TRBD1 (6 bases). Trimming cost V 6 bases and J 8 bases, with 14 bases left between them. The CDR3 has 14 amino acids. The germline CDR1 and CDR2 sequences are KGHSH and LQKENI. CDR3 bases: TGTGCCAGCTCCAAAGGGGGGGGAGATTCACCCCTCCACTTT. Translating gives CASSKGGGDSPLHF.

The DNA for the CDR3 is TGTGCCAGCAGTCCTCCGGGACTAGCGGGAGCTGAGCAGTTCTTC. It translates to CASSPPGLAGAEQFF. The chain combines TRBV6-5 with TRBJ2-1; 14 nucleotides match TRBD2. After removal of 5 bases from V and 9 bases from J, the junction contained 6 bases not matched to a gene. CDR3 length: 15 amino acids. Germline V gene data show CDR1 as MNHEY and CDR2 as SVGAGI.

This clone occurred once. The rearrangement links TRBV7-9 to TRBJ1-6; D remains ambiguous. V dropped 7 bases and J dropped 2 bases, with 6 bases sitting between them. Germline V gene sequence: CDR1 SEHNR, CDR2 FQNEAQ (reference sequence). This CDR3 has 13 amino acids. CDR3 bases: TGTGCCAGCAATCCGACCTATAATTCACCCCTCCACTTT. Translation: CASNPTYNSPLHF.

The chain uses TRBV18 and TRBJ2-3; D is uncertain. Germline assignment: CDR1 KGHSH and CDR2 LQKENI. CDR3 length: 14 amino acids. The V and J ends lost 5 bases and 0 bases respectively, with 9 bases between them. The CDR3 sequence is CASSALQSTDTQYF. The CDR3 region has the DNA TGTGCCAGCTCAGCCCTACAAAGCACAGATACGCAGTATTTT.

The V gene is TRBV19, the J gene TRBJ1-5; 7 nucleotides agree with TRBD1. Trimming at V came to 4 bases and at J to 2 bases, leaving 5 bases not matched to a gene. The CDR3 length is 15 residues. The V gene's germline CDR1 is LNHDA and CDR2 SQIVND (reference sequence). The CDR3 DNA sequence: TGTGCCAGTAGTACACGGACAGGCGGCAATCAGCCCCAGCATTTT. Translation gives CASSTRTGGNQPQHF.

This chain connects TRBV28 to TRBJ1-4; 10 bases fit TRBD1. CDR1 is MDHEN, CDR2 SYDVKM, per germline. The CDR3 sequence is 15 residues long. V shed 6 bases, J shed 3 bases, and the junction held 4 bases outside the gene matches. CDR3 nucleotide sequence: TGTGCCAGCAGGGGGACAGGGGCAGCTAATGAAAAACTGTTTTTT. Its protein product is CASRGTGAANEKLFF.

CDR3 residues: CASSTIRGTNYGYTF. The CDR3 DNA follows: TGTGCCAGCAGTACAATCAGGGGGACTAACTATGGCTACACCTTC. This chain connects TRBV27 to TRBJ1-2; 7 positions match TRBD1. J was trimmed by 0 bases and V by 5 bases; bases with no gene match: 6. The CDR3 is 15 residues long. Germline V gene lookup returns CDR1 MNHEY and CDR2 SMNVEV (reference sequence).

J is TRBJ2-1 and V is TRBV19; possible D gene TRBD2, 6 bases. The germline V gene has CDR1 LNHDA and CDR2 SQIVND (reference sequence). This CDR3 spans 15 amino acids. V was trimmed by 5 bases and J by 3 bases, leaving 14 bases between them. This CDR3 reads CASSPRDSSYNEQFF. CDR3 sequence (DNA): TGTGCCAGTAGTCCCCGGGACTCCAGCTACAATGAGCAGTTCTTC.

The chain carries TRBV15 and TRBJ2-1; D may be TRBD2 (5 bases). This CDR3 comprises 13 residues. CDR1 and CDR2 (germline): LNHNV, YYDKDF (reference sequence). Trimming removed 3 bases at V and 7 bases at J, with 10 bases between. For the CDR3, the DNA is TGTGCCACCAGCAGCGGCGGACTGAATGAGCAGTTCTTC. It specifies CATSSGGLNEQFF.

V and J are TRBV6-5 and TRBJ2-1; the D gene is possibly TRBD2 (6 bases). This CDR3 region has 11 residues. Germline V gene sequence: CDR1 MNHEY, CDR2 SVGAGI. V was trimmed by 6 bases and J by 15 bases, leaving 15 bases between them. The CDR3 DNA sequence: TGTGCCAGCAGAGGCGGGACTCTGGTGTTCTTC. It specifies CASRGGTLVFF.